The T cell receptor beta chain under discussion was sequenced for a study of Ad26.COV2.S vaccination and SARS-CoV-2 variants. General study points: Measures of TCR breadth and depth may have fallen short of total T cell responses. Across vaccine and placebo recipients, the breadth of non-spike TCRs was similar.

Comments on this clone: Its target is not known.

Measured with immunoSEQ multiplex PCR; TCRdb has only the in-frame clones, and not every one. The sample carries approximately 280,000 clones, more than 75% recorded once. Treatment described: roughly 18 received Ad26.COV2.S at low or high dose, single or two shots; 5 received placebo; per-sample allocation not given. Vaccine and placebo recipients were sampled on day 63 after the first injection. An Ad26 vector carrying the Wuhan-strain SARS-CoV-2 spike served as the vaccine. Germline V gives CDR1 SGHRS, CDR2 YFSETQ. V was cut by 4 bases and J by 5 bases, with 14 bases left in between. The CDR3 contains 14 residues.

This chain uses TRBV5-1 with TRBJ2-3; a possible D gene is TRBD2 (6 bases). This material consisted of peripheral blood, taken in a trial of Ad26.COV2.S vaccine versus placebo. The receptor was isolated from a person between 18 and 65 years old who received the Ad26.COV2.S COVID-19 vaccine or a placebo. The CDR3 reads CASSLRLEGDTQYF. As DNA, the CDR3 is TGCGCCAGCAGCCTTAGACTAGAGGGAGATACGCAGTATTTT.